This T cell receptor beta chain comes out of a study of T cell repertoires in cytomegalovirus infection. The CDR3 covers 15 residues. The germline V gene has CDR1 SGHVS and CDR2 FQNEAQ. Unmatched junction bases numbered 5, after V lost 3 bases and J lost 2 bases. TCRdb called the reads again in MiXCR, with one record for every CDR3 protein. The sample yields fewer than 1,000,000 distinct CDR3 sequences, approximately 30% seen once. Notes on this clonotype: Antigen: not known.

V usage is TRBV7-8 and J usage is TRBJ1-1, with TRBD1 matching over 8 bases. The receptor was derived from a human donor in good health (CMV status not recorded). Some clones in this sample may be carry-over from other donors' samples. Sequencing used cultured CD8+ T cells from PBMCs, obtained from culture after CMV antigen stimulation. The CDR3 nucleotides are TGTGCCAGCAGCTTTCTTCCAGGGGGCAACACTGAAGCTTTCTTT. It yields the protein CASSFLPGGNTEAFF.